The clone carrying this T cell receptor beta chain was observed a single time. Its antigen is currently unknown. This sample was taken from a study of identical twins' blood T cells. From the 5' RACE reads, TCRdb called clonotypes with MiXCR, one entry per CDR3 protein. The sample shows hundreds of thousands of distinct CDR3 sequences, about 28% of them seen only once. The CDR3 consists of 17 residues. Germline V gene lookup returns CDR1 SGHNT and CDR2 YENEEA. Trimming shortened V by 5 bases and J by 0 bases, and 19 bases separated the two germline ends. Study results and limitations: Out-of-frame TCRbeta clonotypes reportedly had markedly more similar V usage in twins than unrelated donors.

The sequence derives from a woman aged 18 to 50 in good health. The sequenced material came from PBMCs. The chain joins TRBV11-3 to TRBJ2-5; D is ambiguous. The CDR3 loop reads CASSLGAVERHQETQYF. As DNA, the CDR3 is TGTGCCAGCAGCCTAGGCGCAGTTGAGAGGCACCAAGAGACCCAGTACTTC.